This T cell receptor (beta chain) was retrieved from a study of blood T cell repertoires in COVID-19. Whole-study context: Sites across the United States, Italy and Spain contributed samples from acute and convalescent COVID-19. Sample material is recorded as cDNA or gDNA derived from T cells, B-cell-depleted T cells, or PBMCs.

Original data processing: Reference gene primer amplification in the assay estimated nucleated cell counts. Libraries were prepared by immunoSEQ multiplex PCR; TCRdb keeps only in-frame clonotypes and omits some of them. From that table come the V and J calls and clone size; the DNA was used to work out D and trimming. The data contain around 220,000 clones, 85% to 90% of them seen just once; the ten biggest clones take up 14% to 15%. Germline V gene sequence: CDR1 SGHRS, CDR2 YFSETQ. V lost 1 base, J lost 7 bases, and 12 bases lay in between. This CDR3 spans 14 amino acids. Sequenced: PBMCs or T cells enriched from blood (not recorded which). The TCR was taken from a woman aged 50 to 60 with acute COVID-19. The rearrangement links TRBV5-1 to TRBJ2-1; D is possibly TRBD2 (6 bases). The CDR3 bases are TGCGCCAGCAGCTTGCGGTCGGGAGTGAATGAGCAGTTCTTC. The encoded protein is CASSLRSGVNEQFF.